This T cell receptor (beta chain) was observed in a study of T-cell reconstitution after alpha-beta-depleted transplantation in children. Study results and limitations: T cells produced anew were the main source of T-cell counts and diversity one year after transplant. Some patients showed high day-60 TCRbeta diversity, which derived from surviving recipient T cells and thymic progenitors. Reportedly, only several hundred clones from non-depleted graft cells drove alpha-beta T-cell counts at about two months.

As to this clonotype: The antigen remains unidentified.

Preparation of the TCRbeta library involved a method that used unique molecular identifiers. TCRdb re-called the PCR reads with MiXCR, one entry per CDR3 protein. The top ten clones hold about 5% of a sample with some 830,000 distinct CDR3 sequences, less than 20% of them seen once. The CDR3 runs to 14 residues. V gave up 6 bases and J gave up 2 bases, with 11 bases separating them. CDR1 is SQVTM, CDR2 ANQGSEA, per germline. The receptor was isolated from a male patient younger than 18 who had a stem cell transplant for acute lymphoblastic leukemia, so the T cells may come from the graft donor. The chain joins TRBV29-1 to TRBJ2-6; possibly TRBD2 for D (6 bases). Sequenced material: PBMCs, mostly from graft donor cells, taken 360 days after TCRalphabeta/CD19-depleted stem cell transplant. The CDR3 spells CSVKTGAGANVLTF. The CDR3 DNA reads TGCAGCGTCAAAACGGGGGCTGGGGCCAACGTCCTGACTTTC.